The 6 T cell receptor beta chains below all came from one sample that was sequenced in a study of T cells in Graves' hyperthyroidism and ophthalmopathy (dated by TCRdb to the late 2010s). Library generation was performed with multiplex PCR. Reads for this sample came from an Illumina HiSeq 2000. The TCR beta CDR3 regions were amplified from RNA transcripts. For the first round of RT-PCR on the TCR CDR3, the HTBI primer set was used together with the Qiagen OneStep RT-PCR kit. TCRdb reprocessing: public reads trimmed at Q25 with fastp, clones called with MiXCR, in-frame beta chains kept. Rows merge per CDR3 protein into single entries with the most common DNA and genes. The sample has 300,000 to 400,000 distinct CDR3 sequences on record, about 15% of them singletons. Around 24% of the sample belongs to the ten largest clones. Material: blood. The receptors stem from a woman aged 30 to 39 with Graves' hyperthyroidism.

The CDR3 region is CASSLDGTGDGTIYF. The CDR3, as DNA: TGTGCCAGCAGCTTAGACGGGACAGGGGACGGCACCATATATTTT. The V call is TRBV7-2, the J call TRBJ1-3; TRBD1 matches at 10 bases. Germline V CDR1 and CDR2: SGHTA, FQGNSA. The V and J ends lost 1 base and 9 bases, in that order; junction bases with no gene match: 6. This CDR3 contains 15 residues.

V usage is TRBV6-2 or TRBV6-3 and J usage is TRBJ2-1, with D unclear. CDR3 length: 14 amino acids. The germline V gene has CDR1 MNHEY and CDR2 SVGEGT. Between the trimmed V and J ends, which lost 5 bases and 12 bases, there was a span of 20 bases. The CDR3 sequence: CASSARTGVRAQFF. As DNA, the CDR3 is TGTGCCAGCAGTGCCCGGACCGGAGTGCGCGCGCAGTTCTTC.

CDR3 DNA sequence: TGTGCCAGCAGCCAGGTGGGGCGCAATCAGCCCCAGCATTTT. Its protein product is CASSQVGRNQPQHF. V usage is TRBV3-1 and J usage is TRBJ1-5, with D possibly TRBD1 on 5 matching bases. The V end was cut by 3 bases, the J end by 2 bases, with 8 bases between. The CDR3 consists of 14 residues. Germline V gene sequence: CDR1 LGHDT, CDR2 YNNKEL (reference sequence).

CDR3 amino acids: CASSLLAGGQKEQFF. Written as DNA, the CDR3 is TGCGCCAGCAGCTTGCTAGCGGGAGGGCAGAAGGAGCAGTTCTTC. The genes are TRBV5-1 and TRBJ2-1; TRBD2 aligns across 12 bases. V lost 1 base and J lost 10; bases outside the gene matches: 6. The CDR3 runs 15 residues. Germline V lookup: CDR1 SGHRS, CDR2 YFSETQ.

This chain uses TRBV19 with TRBJ2-1; 14 bases match TRBD2. V gave up 5 bases and J gave up 6 bases; unmatched junction bases: 6. CDR3 size: 16 residues. Germline V CDR1 and CDR2: LNHDA, SQIVND (reference sequence). CDR3 sequence reads: CASSGAGTSGSNEQFF. The CDR3 DNA sequence: TGTGCCAGTAGTGGAGCCGGGACTAGCGGGAGCAATGAGCAGTTCTTC.

This clonotype showed up just once. Possible read error: a much larger clone is one base away. The rearrangement links TRBV3-1 to TRBJ2-4; a weak D match, TRBD2 (5 bases). CDR3 length: 16 amino acids. Germline V lookup: CDR1 LGHDT, CDR2 YNNKEL (reference sequence). CDR3 sequence reads: CASSQAPRVANNIQYF. The DNA of the CDR3 is TGTGCCAGCAGCCAAGCCCCGAGGGTGGCCAATAACATTCAGTACTTC.